The 22 T cell receptor beta chains reported below all come from one sample, sequenced in a study of shared clonotypes between healthy human individuals. The table came from immunoSEQ multiplex PCR; TCRdb's copy has only in-frame clones and leaves some out. The repertoire includes millions of clones, roughly 91% of them detected once, and 1.5% to 2% sits in the top ten. CD8 cells classed as naive were CD45RO-negative and positively selected for CCR7, excluding terminally differentiated effector memory CD45RA+ cells. Specimen: naive CD8+ T cells from PBMCs. All receptors come from a man aged 18 to 29 in good health. Some clones in this sample may be carry-over from other donors' samples.

The chain has TRBV27 and TRBJ2-3; D ambiguous. From germline, CDR1 is MNHEY and CDR2 SMNVEV (reference sequence). V lost 8 bases, J lost 6 bases, and 12 bases lay in between. The CDR3 sequence is 12 residues long. CDR3 region: CASSDRYDTQYF. In DNA form, the CDR3 reads TGTGCCAGCTCGGACCGCTACGATACGCAGTATTTT.

About this clone itself: The identical CDR3 is also encoded by other nucleotide sequences in the sample. This sequence joins TRBV27 and TRBJ1-5; D is uncertain. Trimming took 1 base from V and 4 from J, leaving 5 bases between them. The CDR3 length is 13 residues. In germline, CDR1 is MNHEY, CDR2 SMNVEV (reference sequence). This chain's CDR3 is CASSLFQNQPQHF. The CDR3 DNA reads TGTGCCAGCAGTTTATTTCAGAATCAGCCCCAGCATTTT.

This clone was found a few times. The same CDR3 can be traced to other DNA sequences in this sample. The gene calls are TRBV9 and TRBJ1-1; perhaps TRBD1 as D (6 bases). The CDR3 has 15 residues. Germline CDR1 reads SGDLS; CDR2 reads YYNGEE. The V end was cut by 0 bases, the J end by 4 bases, with 13 bases between. The CDR3 region has the DNA TGTGCCAGCAGCGTAGTAGGGGGAGGGGTCACTGAAGCTTTCTTT. As protein: CASSVVGGGVTEAFF.

The chain joins TRBV28 to TRBJ2-4; 7 nucleotides line up with TRBD2. Germline-derived CDR1 and CDR2 are MDHEN and SYDVKM. With V trimmed by 3 bases and J by 3 bases, 8 bases remained unmatched. There are 16 residues in the CDR3. This CDR3 reads CASSFGLADFKNIQYF. In DNA form, the CDR3 reads TGTGCCAGCAGTTTCGGCCTAGCGGACTTCAAAAACATTCAGTACTTC. Variable domain in full (rest from reference TRBV28 and TRBJ2-4): DVKVTQSSRYLVKRTGEKVFLECVQDMDHENMFWYRQDPGLGLRLIYFSYDVKMKEKGDIPEGYSVSREKKERFSLILESASTNQTSMYLCASSFGLADFKNIQYFGAGTRLSVL.

The V and J genes are TRBV9 and TRBJ2-7; 12 bases match TRBD2. V dropped 4 bases and J dropped 2; count of bases not matched to a gene: 7. CDR1 is SGDLS, CDR2 YYNGEE, per germline. The length of the CDR3 is 16 residues. The CDR3 DNA reads TGTGCCAGCAGCCCGTGGACTAGCGGGAAGACCTACGAGCAGTACTTC. Amino acid sequence: CASSPWTSGKTYEQYF.

The chain's CDR3 is CASSPGGGALLYEQYF. CDR3 in DNA: TGTGCCAGCAGTCCCGGGGGCGGGGCCCTTCTATACGAGCAGTACTTC. V gene TRBV28 combines with J gene TRBJ2-7; TRBD1 or TRBD2 may be the D gene (6 bases each). The CDR3 has 16 amino acids. With 5 bases removed from V and 4 bases from J, the gap between germline ends came to 21 bases. Germline lookup yields CDR1 MDHEN and CDR2 SYDVKM. Full variable domain (missing parts from reference TRBV28 and TRBJ2-7): DVKVTQSSRYLVKRTGEKVFLECVQDMDHENMFWYRQDPGLGLRLIYFSYDVKMKEKGDIPEGYSVSREKKERFSLILESASTNQTSMYLCASSPGGGALLYEQYFGPGTRLTVT.

This CDR3 reads CASSEDRESNQPQHF. The CDR3 bases are TGTGCCAGCAGCGAGGACAGGGAAAGCAATCAGCCCCAGCATTTT. This chain connects TRBV9 to TRBJ1-5; 8 nucleotides line up with TRBD1. Germline V gene lookup returns CDR1 SGDLS and CDR2 YYNGEE. CDR3 length equals 15 residues. The trim removed 3 bases at V and 1 base at J, leaving 3 bases unmatched.

This chain connects TRBV7-8 to TRBJ2-7; no clear D. The V gene lost 5 bases and the J gene lost 5 bases, with 16 bases spanning the gap. Germline V gene lookup returns CDR1 SGHVS and CDR2 FQNEAQ. The CDR3 runs to 14 residues. The CDR3 here is CASSPGRVRDEQYF. The CDR3 coding sequence is TGTGCCAGCAGCCCCGGACGGGTTCGGGACGAGCAGTACTTC.

This rearrangement joins TRBV13 to TRBJ2-5; D is possibly TRBD2 (5 bases). Germline CDR1 and CDR2: PRHDT and FYEKMQ (reference sequence). The V gene lost 6 bases and the J gene lost 2 bases, with 22 bases spanning the gap. The CDR3 has 17 amino acids. For the CDR3, the DNA is TGTGCCAGCAGTAGCAAGGCGGGTGGGAAGTTTCAAGAGACCCAGTACTTC. Its translation is CASSSKAGGKFQETQYF.

This chain links TRBV19 with TRBJ2-1, with 10 bases identical to TRBD2. V was pared by 3 bases and J by 7 bases, with 9 bases of the junction left unmatched. CDR3 length equals 16 residues. Germline lookup yields CDR1 LNHDA and CDR2 SQIVND (reference sequence). The CDR3: CASSIYSGRGWNEQFF. DNA of the CDR3: TGTGCCAGTAGTATCTACAGCGGGAGGGGTTGGAATGAGCAGTTCTTC.

The rearrangement uses TRBV27 and TRBJ1-1, with 8 bases identical to TRBD1. Trimming removed 2 bases from V and 5 bases from J; junction bases left unmatched: 4. Germline-derived CDR1 and CDR2 are MNHEY and SMNVEV (reference sequence). CDR3 length equals 14 residues. The CDR3 spells CASSLAGGFTEAFF. As DNA, the CDR3 is TGTGCCAGCAGTTTAGCAGGGGGCTTTACTGAAGCTTTCTTT.

The chain couples TRBV5-6 to TRBJ2-7; weak D call: TRBD2 (6 bases). The V gene's germline CDR1 is SGHDT and CDR2 YYEEEE. The CDR3 runs 13 residues. Trimming removed 2 bases at V and 5 bases at J, with 11 bases between. The CDR3 sequence: CASSFSGVDEQYF. The CDR3 coding sequence is TGTGCCAGCAGCTTTTCGGGGGTGGACGAGCAGTACTTC.

This chain connects TRBV7-6 to TRBJ2-2; D call uncertain. Deletions cut 0 bases from V and 1 base from J, with 9 bases between. CDR1 and CDR2 from the germline V gene are SGHVS and FNYEAQ. The CDR3 covers 16 residues. The CDR3 bases are TGTGCCAGCAGCTTAGCGAGGTTGGAGAACACCGGGGAGCTGTTTTTT. It translates to CASSLARLENTGELFF. The full variable domain, its missing parts supplied by reference TRBV7-6 and TRBJ2-2, is GAGVSQSPRYKVTKRGQDVALRCDPISGHVSLYWYRQALGQGPEFLTYFNYEAQQDKSGLPNDRFSAERPEGSISTLTIQRTEQRDSAMYRCASSLARLENTGELFFGEGSRLTVL.

This clone showed up just a few times. The same CDR3 is also encoded by other DNA sequences in this sample. This chain connects TRBV7-9 to TRBJ2-1; D is undetermined. This CDR3 region has 13 residues. The germline V gene encodes CDR1 SEHNR and CDR2 FQNEAQ (reference sequence). Trimming took off 1 base at V and 2 bases at J, with 3 bases between the two ends. The CDR3 bases are TGTGCCAGCAGCTTAGGCACCTACAATGAGCAGTTCTTC. It is translated as CASSLGTYNEQFF.

This rearrangement joins TRBV5-1 to TRBJ2-1; D possibly matches TRBD1 or TRBD2 (6 bases each). The germline CDR1 and CDR2 sequences are SGHRS and YFSETQ. The CDR3 has 15 residues. The V end lost 6 bases, the J end lost 1 base, and 14 bases lay between the germline ends. The CDR3 nucleotides read TGCGCCAGCACTTTGGCGGGGACATCCTACAATGAGCAGTTCTTC. This translates into CASTLAGTSYNEQFF.

The chain uses TRBV11-2 and TRBJ2-1; TRBD1 matches 7 bases. CDR3 length: 15 amino acids. Unmatched junction bases numbered 7, after V lost 5 bases and J lost 3 bases. CDR1 and CDR2 (germline): SGHAT, FQNNGV. DNA of the CDR3: TGTGCCAGCAGCATCGACAGGGCGGGCTACAATGAGCAGTTCTTC. It encodes CASSIDRAGYNEQFF.

V gene TRBV14 combines with J gene TRBJ2-7, with D possibly TRBD2 on 6 matching bases. Germline V gene lookup returns CDR1 SGHDN and CDR2 FVKESK. Trimming took 4 bases from V and 7 from J, leaving 14 bases between them. The CDR3 is made up of 13 amino acids. CDR3 sequence (DNA): TGTGCCAGCAGCCCGGGGAGGAGGGAAGAGCAGTACTTC. Protein product: CASSPGRREEQYF.

V usage is TRBV7-9 and J usage is TRBJ2-7; 10 bases agree with TRBD1. CDR1 and CDR2 from the germline V gene are SEHNR and FQNEAQ (reference sequence). J was trimmed by 6 bases and V by 3 bases; bases with no gene match: 2. The CDR3 has 13 residues. CDR3 region: CASSFGTGAEQYF. The CDR3 DNA reads as TGTGCCAGCAGCTTTGGGACAGGGGCCGAGCAGTACTTC.

This clone was detected once. Other DNA variants within this sample encode the same CDR3. This chain joins TRBV29-1 and TRBJ2-7; a possible D gene is TRBD2 (5 bases). V lost 5 bases and J lost 1, with 12 bases in between. The CDR3 consists of 13 residues. CDR1 SQVTM and CDR2 ANQGSEA come from the germline V gene. The CDR3 here is CSVPGRGSYEQYF. As DNA, the CDR3 is TGCAGCGTTCCGGGTCGAGGGTCCTACGAGCAGTACTTC.

In DNA form, the CDR3 reads TGTGCCAGCAGCTCCGAGAAGACTAACTATGGCTACACCTTC. Amino acid sequence: CASSSEKTNYGYTF. The chain is built from TRBV7-9 and TRBJ1-2; D is undetermined. This CDR3 is built from 14 residues. CDR1 and CDR2 (germline): SEHNR, FQNEAQ (reference sequence). Deletions cut 4 bases from V and 0 bases from J, with 9 bases between.

About this clone itself: A much more abundant neighbour one base away suggests this may be a read error. The V and J genes are TRBV27 and TRBJ1-5; D is ambiguous. The germline V and J ends were trimmed by 5 bases and 0 bases, with 8 bases remaining between them. This CDR3 has 14 residues. The germline gives CDR1 MNHEY, CDR2 SMNVEV (reference sequence). CDR3 bases: TGTGCCAGCAGTATACGGGATAGCAATCAGCCCCAGCATTTT. Its translation is CASSIRDSNQPQHF.

This chain joins TRBV27 and TRBJ1-2; 9 positions agree with TRBD1. Germline V gene sequence: CDR1 MNHEY, CDR2 SMNVEV (reference sequence). Unmatched junction bases numbered 15, after V lost 8 bases and J lost 2 bases. The CDR3 runs 17 residues. DNA of the CDR3: TGTGCCAGCGCCTTGGGCCCGGGGACAGGGAGAAACTATGGCTACACCTTC. Translation: CASALGPGTGRNYGYTF.